Each of the 30 T cell receptor beta chains below was sequenced from the same sample in a study of T-cell memory formation after mild COVID-19 (dated by TCRdb to the early 2020s). Receptor amplification or capture employed 5' RACE. Instrument used: Illumina NovaSeq 6000. The public reads were reanalyzed by TCRdb: fastp trimming at Q25, MiXCR alignment, in-frame beta chains only. CDR3 protein duplicates are merged, each entry listing the most common genes and DNA. The sample table contains hundreds of thousands of distinct CDR3 sequences; only one count was recorded for 18% of them. The ten largest clonotypes hold approximately 13% of the sample. Sample: PBMCs or a T cell subset sorted from them (not recorded which). Receptors originate from an adult woman who had mild COVID-19 (a few samples of this study predate the infection). The sample titles of this study are shuffled in the database, so cell type and time point are left out; the donor was told from shared clones.

The J gene is TRBJ2-3, the V gene TRBV5-5, with D perhaps matching TRBD2 (6 bases). Germline V gene sequence: CDR1 SGHKS, CDR2 YYEKEE (reference sequence). The CDR3 contains 15 residues. Trimming stripped 0 bases from V and 4 bases from J, with 12 bases between. CDR3 protein: CASSLVSGSADTQYF. The CDR3 DNA sequence: TGTGCCAGCAGCTTGGTCAGCGGGTCCGCAGATACGCAGTATTTT.

This clonotype was seen a few times. The V call is TRBV12-3 or TRBV12-4, the J call TRBJ1-3; D gene ambiguous. V was pared by 8 bases and J by 1 base, with 15 bases between. The CDR3 extends over 15 amino acids. The CDR3 DNA sequence: TGTGCCAGCCGATTCGGGATGATGTCTGGAAACACCATATATTTT. Translation: CASRFGMMSGNTIYF.

This clonotype was seen a handful of times. The chain recombines TRBV12-3 or TRBV12-4 with TRBJ2-7, with 9 bases fitting TRBD1. Trimming removed 3 bases from V and 6 bases from J; junction bases left unmatched: 3. The CDR3 runs to 13 residues. CDR3 sequence reads: CASSFLGQGEQYF. CDR3 DNA: TGTGCCAGCAGTTTCTTGGGACAGGGCGAGCAGTACTTC.

This clonotype has only a few counts. V is TRBV21-1 and J is TRBJ2-1; TRBD2 was called by the table and not checked on the DNA. TRBV21-1 is listed as a pseudogene. CDR3 length: 18 amino acids. The CDR3 reads CASSKAPRRGSSYNEQFF. CDR3 bases: TGTGCCAGCAGCAAAGCCCCCAGGCGGGGGAGCTCCTACAATGAGCAGTTCTTC.

Written as DNA, the CDR3 is TGTGCCAGCAGCTTAGCGCGGGGACACGGGGAGACCCAGTACTTC. Translated: CASSLARGHGETQYF. The chain links TRBV7-2 to TRBJ2-5; either TRBD1 or TRBD2 may supply D (6 bases each). Germline CDR1 and CDR2: SGHTA and FQGNSA. The CDR3 has 15 amino acids. The V end lost 0 bases, the J end lost 5 bases, and 13 bases lay between the germline ends.

This clonotype was seen only once. This chain connects TRBV6-6 to TRBJ1-5, with 9 bases matching TRBD1. The CDR3 consists of 17 residues. CDR1 and CDR2 (germline): MNHNY, SVGAGI (reference sequence). Trimming cost V 5 bases and J 4 bases; bases outside gene matches: 12. CDR3 sequence reads: CASSHPPGTGKNQPQHF. In nucleotides, the CDR3 is TGTGCCAGCAGTCATCCCCCCGGGACAGGGAAAAATCAGCCCCAGCATTTT.

This chain joins TRBV15 and TRBJ1-5, with 7 bases that match TRBD1. This CDR3 has 16 residues. Germline CDR1 is LNHNV and CDR2 is YYDKDF (reference sequence). Trimming cost V 6 bases and J 1 base; bases outside gene matches: 9. The CDR3 DNA reads TGTGCCACCAGATCCTCCAGGGGGTTCAGCAATCAGCCCCAGCATTTT. Its translation is CATRSSRGFSNQPQHF. The variable domain in full, completed from reference TRBV15 and TRBJ1-5, reads DAMVIQNPRYQVTQFGKPVTLSCSQTLNHNVMYWYQQKSSQAPKLLFHYYDKDFNNEADTPDNFQSRRPNTSFCFLDIRSPGLGDTAMYLCATRSSRGFSNQPQHFGDGTRLSIL.

This clonotype was seen at least ten times. This chain joins TRBV12-3 or TRBV12-4 and TRBJ1-5; tentatively, D is TRBD1 (6 bases). This CDR3 contains 13 residues. Trimming stripped 5 bases from V and 9 bases from J, with 14 bases between. This chain's CDR3 is CASSLQEGGPQHF. CDR3 bases: TGTGCCAGCAGTCTCCAAGAAGGGGGGCCCCAGCATTTT.

This clonotype was seen a few times. The rearrangement links TRBV6-5 to TRBJ2-3; 10 bases fit TRBD1. The CDR3 spans 15 residues. V was pared by 4 bases and J by 5 bases, with 6 bases of the junction left unmatched. Germline assignment: CDR1 MNHEY and CDR2 SVGAGI. CDR3 sequence: CASSWGQGYGDTQYF. CDR3 in DNA: TGTGCCAGCAGTTGGGGACAGGGGTACGGAGATACGCAGTATTTT.

This clonotype was observed a few times. The rearrangement links TRBV5-6 to TRBJ2-7; 7 bases line up with TRBD1. Looked up from germline, CDR1 is SGHDT and CDR2 is YYEEEE. The V gene end was trimmed by 1 base and the J gene end by 3 bases; junction bases not matched to a gene: 10. The CDR3 contains 16 residues. The CDR3 DNA sequence: TGTGCCAGCAGCTTGAGGGGGACAGCTAACTTCTACGAGCAGTACTTC. Protein: CASSLRGTANFYEQYF.

The chain carries TRBV15 and TRBJ2-4; 10 nucleotides align to TRBD1. CDR1 and CDR2 (germline): LNHNV, YYDKDF (reference sequence). The CDR3 length is 13 residues. V shed 0 bases, J shed 14 bases, and the junction held 4 bases outside the gene matches. CDR3 sequence: CATSRDQGTGEYF. In nucleotides, the CDR3 is TGTGCCACCAGCAGAGATCAGGGGACAGGGGAGTACTTC. Filled out from reference TRBV15 and TRBJ2-4, the complete variable domain reads DAMVIQNPRYQVTQFGKPVTLSCSQTLNHNVMYWYQQKSSQAPKLLFHYYDKDFNNEADTPDNFQSRRPNTSFCFLDIRSPGLGDTAMYLCATSRDQGTGEYFGAGTRLSVL.

Many counts were recorded for this clonotype. This chain joins TRBV12-3 or TRBV12-4 and TRBJ2-4; no definite D call. The CDR3 extends over 11 amino acids. The V gene lost 5 bases and the J gene lost 4 bases, with 3 bases spanning the gap. CDR3 DNA sequence: TGTGCCAGCAGTCCAAAAAACATTCAGTACTTC. Protein sequence: CASSPKNIQYF.

This clonotype has just a few counts. This chain joins TRBV11-2 and TRBJ1-1; TRBD1 matches at 10 bases. Germline assignment: CDR1 SGHAT and CDR2 FQNNGV. This CDR3 comprises 15 residues. V was clipped by 5 bases and J by 7 bases; unmatched bases: 10. The CDR3 sequence: CASSTGTGVFREAFF. CDR3 bases: TGTGCCAGCAGCACCGGGACAGGGGTTTTTCGTGAAGCTTTCTTT.

V gene TRBV7-2 combines with J gene TRBJ1-5; tentatively, D is TRBD1 (5 bases). Germline CDR1 and CDR2: SGHTA and FQGNSA. The CDR3 runs 15 residues. V lost 0 bases and J 6 bases, leaving 12 bases between the germline ends. DNA for the CDR3: TGTGCCAGCAGCTTAGCGCTTTGGGGGAGTCAGCCCCAGCATTTT. Protein product: CASSLALWGSQPQHF.

This clonotype was detected only a few times. V and J are TRBV5-6 and TRBJ2-7; either TRBD1 or TRBD2 may fit D (6 bases each). The CDR3 extends over 16 amino acids. Germline CDR1 is SGHDT and CDR2 is YYEEEE. V was shortened by 3 bases and J by 0 bases, with 16 bases between the two germline ends. The CDR3 region is CASSSPWGRDSYEQYF. CDR3 nucleotide sequence: TGTGCCAGCAGCTCACCCTGGGGGCGGGACTCCTACGAGCAGTACTTC. Full variable domain (remainder filled in from reference TRBV5-6 and TRBJ2-7): DAGVTQSPTHLIKTRGQQVTLRCSPKSGHDTVSWYQQALGQGPQFIFQYYEEEERQRGNFPDRFSGHQFPNYSSELNVNALLLGDSALYLCASSSPWGRDSYEQYFGPGTRLTVT.

The chain links TRBV12-3 or TRBV12-4 to TRBJ1-6; 7 bases align to TRBD1. The CDR3 is made up of 16 amino acids. Germline trimming cut 5 bases from V and 7 bases from J; bases unmatched to any gene: 11. In DNA form, the CDR3 reads TGTGCCAGCAGTCAGAACAGGGGTTTTGGGAATTCACCCCTCCACTTT. The encoded protein is CASSQNRGFGNSPLHF.

Note on this clonotype: A read error may account for a junction end that differs from germline. The genes are TRBV7-9 and TRBJ2-5; D remains unclear. The germline V gene encodes CDR1 SEHNR and CDR2 FQNEAQ (reference sequence). The CDR3 spans 9 residues. The CDR3 nucleotides are TGTGCCAGCAGCACTCCGCCTCACTTC. It codes for CASSTPPHF.

Many counts were recorded for this clonotype. This chain joins TRBV7-9 and TRBJ2-1; 14 bases fit TRBD2. Germline-derived CDR1 and CDR2 are SEHNR and FQNEAQ (reference sequence). V shed 5 bases, J shed 6 bases, and the junction held 6 bases outside the gene matches. The CDR3 is made up of 16 amino acids. The CDR3 bases are TGTGCCAGCAGCCCGACCGGGACTAGCGGGAGCAATGAGCAGTTCTTC. It encodes CASSPTGTSGSNEQFF.

This clonotype was recorded at least ten times. Germline is not matched at one junction end, which may reflect a read error. The CDR3 nucleotides read TGTGCCAGCAGTTCCGGGACAGGTGACTACGAGCAGTACTTC. Protein sequence: CASSSGTGDYEQYF. The rearrangement joins TRBV5-1 to TRBJ2-7, with 8 positions matching TRBD1. CDR1 and CDR2 from the germline V gene are SGHRS and YFSETQ. The CDR3 loop spans 14 amino acids.

In its sample, this clonotype was seen a few times. The J gene is TRBJ1-1, the V gene TRBV7-3; no definite D call. Germline V gene lookup returns CDR1 SGHTA and CDR2 FQGTGA. Trimming removed 5 bases at V and 2 bases at J, with 9 bases between. The CDR3 totals 13 residues. The CDR3 spells CASSELANTEAFF. The CDR3 DNA is TGTGCCAGCAGCGAGCTGGCTAACACTGAAGCTTTCTTT. The variable domain in full, with the rest retrieved from reference TRBV7-3 and TRBJ1-1, is GAGVSQTPSNKVTEKGKYVELRCDPISGHTALYWYRQSLGQGPEFLIYFQGTGAADDSGLPNDRFFAVRPEGSVSTLKIQRTERGDSAVYLCASSELANTEAFFGQGTRLTVV.

The chain combines TRBV5-1 with TRBJ2-7; 7 bases agree with TRBD1. This CDR3 region has 15 residues. J gave up 2 bases and V 2 bases, and 7 bases lay outside the gene matches. CDR1 and CDR2 from the germline V gene are SGHRS and YFSETQ. The CDR3 reads CASSFRGRYPYEQYF. The CDR3 nucleotides are TGCGCCAGCAGCTTTAGGGGGCGATACCCCTACGAGCAGTACTTC.

The genes are TRBV5-5 and TRBJ1-4; D perhaps matches TRBD1 (6 bases). Germline V gene data show CDR1 as SGHKS and CDR2 as YYEKEE (reference sequence). V was pared by 3 bases and J by 5 bases, with 14 bases between. CDR3 length: 15 residues. The CDR3 sequence: CASSSPGGGNEKLFF. CDR3 nucleotide sequence: TGTGCCAGCAGCTCCCCCGGGGGGGGCAATGAAAAACTGTTTTTT.

The genes are TRBV7-2 and TRBJ2-1; 7 bases map to TRBD2. There are 15 residues in the CDR3. In germline, CDR1 is SGHTA, CDR2 FQGNSA. The V segment lost 3 bases and the J segment 5 bases; nucleotides outside the gene matches: 7. The CDR3: CASSLGGRVDNEQFF. The CDR3 DNA reads TGTGCCAGCAGCTTGGGAGGGAGGGTAGACAATGAGCAGTTCTTC.

This clonotype showed up many times. The chain couples TRBV6-2 or TRBV6-3 to TRBJ2-5; the D gene is possibly TRBD1 (6 bases). This CDR3 contains 12 residues. V was pared by 5 bases and J by 5 bases, with 9 bases between. The germline V gene encodes CDR1 MNHEY and CDR2 SVGEGT. The CDR3 loop is CASSDRRETQYF. Here the CDR3 DNA reads TGTGCCAGCAGTGACAGGAGGGAGACCCAGTACTTC.

In its sample, this clonotype was seen a few times. The chain uses TRBV24-1 and TRBJ2-7, with 7 bases aligning to TRBD1. With 4 bases clipped from V and 1 base from J, the junction kept 6 bases outside the gene matches. This CDR3 contains 15 residues. Germline CDR1 is KGHDR and CDR2 is SFDVKD. The CDR3 is CATSEKDRSSYEQYF. The CDR3 DNA follows: TGTGCCACCAGTGAGAAGGACAGGAGTTCCTACGAGCAGTACTTC.

On this clonotype itself: The missing conserved phenylalanine or tryptophan at the end of this CDR3 makes a read error likely. The CDR3 protein is CASKLLAEEQFI. CDR3 DNA sequence: TGCGCCAGCAAGCTCTTAGCGGAGGAGCAGTTCATC. This chain joins TRBV5-1 and TRBJ2-1; TRBD2 is a possible D gene (6 bases). V lost 6 bases, J lost 10 bases, and 14 bases lay in between. Germline CDR1 reads SGHRS; CDR2 reads YFSETQ. The CDR3 has 12 amino acids.

This clonotype was counted between two and nine times. The V and J genes are TRBV29-1 and TRBJ1-2, with D tentatively TRBD1 (5 bases). CDR1 SQVTM and CDR2 ANQGSEA come from the germline V gene. The length of the CDR3 is 10 residues. Trimming took 6 bases from V and 7 from J, leaving 9 bases between them. CDR3 bases: TGCAGCGTATCGGGGCCTGGCTACACCTTC. Its translation: CSVSGPGYTF. The full variable domain, its missing parts supplied by reference TRBV29-1 and TRBJ1-2, is SAVISQKPSRDICQRGTSLTIQCQVDSQVTMMFWYRQQPGQSLTLIATANQGSEATYESGFVIDKFPISRPNLTFSTLTVSNMSPEDSSIYLCSVSGPGYTFGSGTRLTVV.

This clonotype appeared a few times. The chain couples TRBV5-1 to TRBJ2-3, with 9 bases matching TRBD2. The V gene end was trimmed by 4 bases and the J gene end by 4 bases; junction bases not matched to a gene: 10. This CDR3 region has 16 residues. Germline CDR1 reads SGHRS; CDR2 reads YFSETQ. CDR3 coding DNA: TGCGCCAGCAGCCGACAGGGTAGCGGGGGTGCAGATACGCAGTATTTT. Translation: CASSRQGSGGADTQYF.

The rearrangement joins TRBV12-3 or TRBV12-4 to TRBJ2-2, with 9 bases matching TRBD1. The J segment lost 5 bases and the V segment lost 4 bases, leaving 5 bases of the junction unmatched. The CDR3 is 15 residues long. The CDR3 region is CASSSQGARTGELFF. The DNA for the CDR3 is TGTGCCAGCAGTTCACAGGGGGCGCGAACCGGGGAGCTGTTTTTT.

This clonotype was detected only a few times. This chain joins TRBV7-9 and TRBJ2-1; TRBD2 agrees at 9 bases. Trimming took 10 bases from V and 4 from J; bases not matched to a gene: 11. Germline V gene sequence: CDR1 SEHNR, CDR2 FQNEAQ (reference sequence). CDR3 length: 15 amino acids. CDR3 loop: CATSGAGGRYNEQFF. The CDR3 coding sequence is TGTGCCACCTCAGGGGCGGGAGGGAGATACAATGAGCAGTTCTTC.